The source of this TCR beta chain is a study of PD-L1 blockade in urothelial cancer. This clone was counted once. CDR3 length equals 14 residues. The germline CDR1 and CDR2 sequences are MGHRA and YSYEKL. Between the trimmed V and J ends, which lost 0 bases and 2 bases, there was a span of 8 bases. Method: immunoSEQ multiplex PCR; TCRdb's copy keeps in-frame clones and lacks some. Of roughly 74,000 clones listed, about nine tenths are singletons. V and J are TRBV4-1 and TRBJ2-7, with a possible D match to TRBD1 (5 bases). The specimen was PBMCs, collected around atezolizumab (anti-PD-L1) treatment. The TCR comes from a woman in her seventies with urothelial cancer. CDR3 residues: CASSQDAGTYEQYF. For the CDR3, the DNA is TGCGCCAGCAGCCAAGATGCAGGGACCTACGAGCAGTACTTC.